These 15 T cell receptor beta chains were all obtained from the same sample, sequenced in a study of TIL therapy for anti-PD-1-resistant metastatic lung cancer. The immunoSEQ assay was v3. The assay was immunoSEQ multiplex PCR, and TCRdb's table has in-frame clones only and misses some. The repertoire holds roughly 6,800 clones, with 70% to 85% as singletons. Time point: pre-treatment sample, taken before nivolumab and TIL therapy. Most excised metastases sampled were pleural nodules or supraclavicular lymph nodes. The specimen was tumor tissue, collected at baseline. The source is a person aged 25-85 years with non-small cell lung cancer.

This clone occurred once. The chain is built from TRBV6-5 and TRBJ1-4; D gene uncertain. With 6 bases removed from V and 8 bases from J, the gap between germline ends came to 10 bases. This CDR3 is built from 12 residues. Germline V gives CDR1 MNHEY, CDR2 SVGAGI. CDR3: CASRGGTEKLFF. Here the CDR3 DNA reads TGTGCCAGCAGGGGCGGCACCGAAAAACTGTTTTTT.

The CDR3 DNA reads as TGTGCCAGCAGCTTTAGGCGGGGGAGCTCCTACAATGAGCAGTTCTTC. Translated, it gives CASSFRRGSSYNEQFF. The chain has TRBV5-4 and TRBJ2-1, with 7 nucleotides matching TRBD2. The CDR3 runs to 16 residues. Unmatched junction bases numbered 5, after V lost 2 bases and J lost 0 bases. Germline CDR1 and CDR2: SGHNT and YYREEE (reference sequence).

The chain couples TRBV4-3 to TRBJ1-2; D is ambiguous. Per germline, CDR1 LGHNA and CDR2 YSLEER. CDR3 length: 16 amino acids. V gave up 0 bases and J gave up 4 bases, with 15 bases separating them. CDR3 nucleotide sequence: TGCGCCAGCAGCCAAGAGAGGATGGCTTCGACCTATGGCTACACCTTC. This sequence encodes CASSQERMASTYGYTF.

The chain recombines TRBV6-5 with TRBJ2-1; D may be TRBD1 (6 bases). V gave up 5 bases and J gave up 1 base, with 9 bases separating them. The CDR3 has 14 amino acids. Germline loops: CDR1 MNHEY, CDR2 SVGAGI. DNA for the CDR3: TGTGCCAGCAGTGAACAGGGTTCCTACAATGAGCAGTTCTTC. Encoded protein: CASSEQGSYNEQFF.

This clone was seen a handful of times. CDR3 nucleotides: TGTGCCAGCAGTGAGTCAGGCTGGGGCTACGAGCAGTACTTC. The encoded protein is CASSESGWGYEQYF. V and J are TRBV2 and TRBJ2-7; no firm D call. The CDR3 length is 14 residues. Deletions cut 3 bases from V and 3 bases from J, with 12 bases between. Germline lookup yields CDR1 SNHLY and CDR2 FYNNEI. Filled out from reference TRBV2 and TRBJ2-7, the complete variable domain reads EPEVTQTPSHQVTQMGQEVILRCVPISNHLYFYWYRQILGQKVEFLVSFYNNEISEKSEIFDDQFSVERPDGSNFTLKIRSTKLEDSAMYFCASSESGWGYEQYFGPGTRLTVT.

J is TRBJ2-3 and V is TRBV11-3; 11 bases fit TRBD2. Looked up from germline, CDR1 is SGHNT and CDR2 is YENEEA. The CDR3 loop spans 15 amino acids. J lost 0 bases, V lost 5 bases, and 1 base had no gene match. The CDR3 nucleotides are TGTGCCAGCAGCCGACTAGCGGGGAGCACAGATACGCAGTATTTT. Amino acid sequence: CASSRLAGSTDTQYF. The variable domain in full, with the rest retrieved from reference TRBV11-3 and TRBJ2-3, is EAGVVQSPRYKIIEKKQPVAFWCNPISGHNTLYWYLQNLGQGPELLIRYENEEAVDDSQLPKDRFSAERLKGVDSTLKIQPAELGDSAVYLCASSRLAGSTDTQYFGPGTRLTVL.

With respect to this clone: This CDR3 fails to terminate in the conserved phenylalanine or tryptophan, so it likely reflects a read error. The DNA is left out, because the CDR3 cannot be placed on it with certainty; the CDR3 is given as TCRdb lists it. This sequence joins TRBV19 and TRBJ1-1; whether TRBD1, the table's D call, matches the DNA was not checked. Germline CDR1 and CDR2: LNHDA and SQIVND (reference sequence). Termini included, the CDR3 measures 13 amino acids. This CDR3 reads CASSMTGQTPLVI.

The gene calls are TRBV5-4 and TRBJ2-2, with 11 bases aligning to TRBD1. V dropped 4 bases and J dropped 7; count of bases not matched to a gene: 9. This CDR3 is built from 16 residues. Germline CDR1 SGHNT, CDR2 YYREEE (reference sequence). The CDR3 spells CASSPGPGQGGGELFF. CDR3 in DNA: TGTGCCAGCAGCCCTGGCCCGGGACAGGGGGGCGGGGAGCTGTTTTTT. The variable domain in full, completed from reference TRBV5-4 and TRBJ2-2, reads ETGVTQSPTHLIKTRGQQVTLRCSSQSGHNTVSWYQQALGQGPQFIFQYYREEENGRGNFPPRFSGLQFPNYSSELNVNALELDDSALYLCASSPGPGQGGGELFFGEGSRLTVL.

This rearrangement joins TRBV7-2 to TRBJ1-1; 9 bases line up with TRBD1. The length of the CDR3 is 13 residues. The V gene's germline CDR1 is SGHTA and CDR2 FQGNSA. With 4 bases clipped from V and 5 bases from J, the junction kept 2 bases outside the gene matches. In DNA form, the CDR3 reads TGTGCCAGCAGCTGGGACAGGGTAACTGAAGCTTTCTTT. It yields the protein CASSWDRVTEAFF.

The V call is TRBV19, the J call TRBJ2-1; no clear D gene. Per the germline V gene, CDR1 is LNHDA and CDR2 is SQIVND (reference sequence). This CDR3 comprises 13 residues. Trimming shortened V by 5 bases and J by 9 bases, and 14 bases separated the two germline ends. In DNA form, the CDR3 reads TGTGCCAGTAGTTTTATTAGTAGTAGTGAGCAGTTCTTC. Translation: CASSFISSSEQFF.

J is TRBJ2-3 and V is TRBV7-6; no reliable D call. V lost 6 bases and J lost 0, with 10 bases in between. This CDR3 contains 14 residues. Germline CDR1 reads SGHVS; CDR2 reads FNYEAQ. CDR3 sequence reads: CASRIKPSTDTQYF. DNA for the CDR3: TGTGCCAGCAGAATAAAACCTAGCACAGATACGCAGTATTTT.

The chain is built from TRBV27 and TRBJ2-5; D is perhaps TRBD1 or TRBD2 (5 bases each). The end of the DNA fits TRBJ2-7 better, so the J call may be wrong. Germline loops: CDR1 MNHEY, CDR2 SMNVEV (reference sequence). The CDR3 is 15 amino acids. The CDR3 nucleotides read TGTGCCACCAGGGCCAAAACCGGGACCCCCTACGAGCAGTACTTC. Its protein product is CATRAKTGTPYEQYF.

CDR3 DNA: TGTGCCAGCAGTGATATAGTCTCCACTAACTATGGCTACACCTTC. It translates to CASSDIVSTNYGYTF. The chain combines TRBV2 with TRBJ1-2; no definite D call. The germline V and J ends were trimmed by 3 bases and 0 bases, with 11 bases remaining between them. CDR3 length equals 15 residues. CDR1 is SNHLY, CDR2 FYNNEI, per germline. The full variable domain, with the rest looked up from reference TRBV2 and TRBJ1-2, is EPEVTQTPSHQVTQMGQEVILRCVPISNHLYFYWYRQILGQKVEFLVSFYNNEISEKSEIFDDQFSVERPDGSNFTLKIRSTKLEDSAMYFCASSDIVSTNYGYTFGSGTRLTVV.

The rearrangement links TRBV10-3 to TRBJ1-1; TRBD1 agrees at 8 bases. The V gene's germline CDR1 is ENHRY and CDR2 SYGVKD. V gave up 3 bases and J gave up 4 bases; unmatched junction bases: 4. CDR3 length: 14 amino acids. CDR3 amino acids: CAISEGQGTTEAFF. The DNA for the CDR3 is TGTGCCATCAGTGAAGGACAGGGCACCACTGAAGCTTTCTTT.

The CDR3 is CASSPIQGTPDTDTQYF. In DNA, the CDR3 is TGCGCCAGCAGCCCAATACAGGGGACTCCAGACACAGATACGCAGTATTTT. This sequence joins TRBV4-1 and TRBJ2-3; TRBD1 is a possible D gene (7 bases). This CDR3 spans 17 amino acids. Germline V gives CDR1 MGHRA, CDR2 YSYEKL. Trimming left V 4 bases short and J 2 bases short, with 19 bases between.